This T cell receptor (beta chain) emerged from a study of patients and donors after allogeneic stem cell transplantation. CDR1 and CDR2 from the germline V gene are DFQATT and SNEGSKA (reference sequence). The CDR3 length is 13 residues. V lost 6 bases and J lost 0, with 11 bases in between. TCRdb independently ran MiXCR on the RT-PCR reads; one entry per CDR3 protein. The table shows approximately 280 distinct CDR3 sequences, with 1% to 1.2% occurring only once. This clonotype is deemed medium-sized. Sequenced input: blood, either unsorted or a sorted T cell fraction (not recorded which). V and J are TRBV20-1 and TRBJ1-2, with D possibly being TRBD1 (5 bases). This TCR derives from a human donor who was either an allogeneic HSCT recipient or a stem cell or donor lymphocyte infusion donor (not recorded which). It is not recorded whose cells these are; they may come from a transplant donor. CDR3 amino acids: CSAEQGTNYGYTF. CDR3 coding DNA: TGCAGTGCCGAGCAGGGAACTAACTATGGCTACACCTTC.